These 20 T cell receptor beta chains were all obtained from the same sample, sequenced in a study of identical twins. TCRdb itself ran the 5' RACE reads through MiXCR, one entry per CDR3 protein. The profile shows roughly 500,000 distinct CDR3 sequences, less than 25% of them singletons. These data also featured in a second study, about T cells expressing NK-cell markers.

Sequencing input: CD4+ T cells sorted from blood. The receptors stem from a woman under 30 in good health.

This clonotype was seen more than once but under ten times. The V and J genes are TRBV20-1 and TRBJ2-7, with unresolved D. Germline-derived CDR1 and CDR2 are DFQATT and SNEGSKA (reference sequence). The CDR3 runs to 14 residues. The germline V and J ends were trimmed by 0 bases and 2 bases, with 11 bases remaining between them. This CDR3 is CSARDPKLTYEQYF. The DNA for the CDR3 is TGCAGTGCTAGAGATCCCAAACTGACCTACGAGCAGTACTTC.

The V and J genes are TRBV20-1 and TRBJ1-2; 8 nucleotides match TRBD1. Germline loops: CDR1 DFQATT, CDR2 SNEGSKA (reference sequence). CDR3 length equals 13 residues. J was trimmed by 5 bases and V by 7 bases; bases with no gene match: 9. CDR3 in amino acids: CSVSRTGWYGYTF. The CDR3, as DNA: TGCAGTGTCTCGCGGACAGGGTGGTATGGCTACACCTTC.

The chain has TRBV27 and TRBJ1-2; a possible D gene is TRBD1 (6 bases). V was trimmed by 0 bases and J by 4 bases, leaving 18 bases between them. This CDR3 comprises 17 residues. Per the germline V gene, CDR1 is MNHEY and CDR2 is SMNVEV (reference sequence). In DNA form, the CDR3 reads TGTGCCAGCAGTTTATCGCCCAGGGGTGGGGTTGCCTATGGCTACACCTTC. Translated: CASSLSPRGGVAYGYTF.

This clonotype has only a few counts. V usage is TRBV7-2 and J usage is TRBJ2-5; 7 positions match TRBD2. The CDR3 is 15 residues long. The germline CDR1 and CDR2 sequences are SGHTA and FQGNSA. The V gene end was trimmed by 4 bases and the J gene end by 1 base; junction bases not matched to a gene: 6. The CDR3 DNA reads as TGTGCCAGCAGCTCCCAAGCGGGACCCCAAGAGACCCAGTACTTC. As protein: CASSSQAGPQETQYF.

This clonotype came up a few times. The chain is built from TRBV6-2 or TRBV6-3 and TRBJ1-2, with TRBD1 identical over 7 bases. The germline V gene encodes CDR1 MNHEY and CDR2 SVGEGT. Unmatched junction bases numbered 25, after V lost 5 bases and J lost 1 base. CDR3 length: 21 amino acids. CDR3 nucleotides: TGTGCCAGCAGTCCTCGGACAGGAAGGGGTATGGGTACGAAGAATAACTATGGCTACACCTTC. It codes for CASSPRTGRGMGTKNNYGYTF.

This clonotype has more than one count but fewer than ten. The rearrangement uses TRBV10-3 and TRBJ2-3; D is perhaps TRBD1 or TRBD2 (5 bases each). The CDR3 has 15 residues. The germline gives CDR1 ENHRY, CDR2 SYGVKD. V gave up 7 bases and J gave up 0 bases, with 14 bases separating them. CDR3 in DNA: TGTGCCATCAATCCTAGCAGGGCTAGCACAGATACGCAGTATTTT. Residues: CAINPSRASTDTQYF.

Only a few counts were recorded for this clonotype. The V call is TRBV7-2, the J call TRBJ2-1; no clear D. CDR1 and CDR2 from the germline V gene are SGHTA and FQGNSA. CDR3 length equals 14 residues. Trimming removed 6 bases from V and 5 bases from J, with 14 bases in between. The CDR3 protein is CASSKIPRNNEQFF. The CDR3 DNA follows: TGTGCCAGCAGTAAGATACCGAGGAACAATGAGCAGTTCTTC.

The chain recombines TRBV29-1 with TRBJ2-1; 7 bases match TRBD2. The CDR3 runs 15 residues. The trim removed 1 base at V and 6 bases at J, leaving 9 bases unmatched. From germline, CDR1 is SQVTM and CDR2 ANQGSEA. CDR3 amino acids: CSVEAGGLGSNEQFF. The CDR3 region has the DNA TGCAGCGTTGAAGCGGGAGGATTGGGGAGCAATGAGCAGTTCTTC.

There are a few counts of this clonotype. The chain employs TRBV7-9 and TRBJ1-4; D gene ambiguous. The CDR3 is made up of 17 amino acids. Trimming shortened V by 3 bases and J by 3 bases, and 17 bases separated the two germline ends. Germline V gene lookup returns CDR1 SEHNR and CDR2 FQNEAQ (reference sequence). The CDR3 loop reads CASSFWFSPTANEKLFF. Here the CDR3 DNA reads TGTGCCAGCAGCTTTTGGTTTTCGCCCACGGCTAATGAAAAACTGTTTTTT.

This chain's CDR3 is CSGRGQGAKNIQYF. The DNA of the CDR3 is TGCAGTGGGAGGGGGCAGGGGGCCAAAAACATTCAGTACTTC. This chain uses TRBV20-1 with TRBJ2-4; a possible D gene is TRBD1 (7 bases). The V gene's germline CDR1 is DFQATT and CDR2 SNEGSKA (reference sequence). Trimming left V 7 bases short and J 1 base short, with 14 bases between. The CDR3 is made up of 14 amino acids.

This chain joins TRBV2 and TRBJ1-6; D gene unclear. The CDR3 has 12 residues. Germline V gene data show CDR1 as SNHLY and CDR2 as FYNNEI. Trimming left V 7 bases short and J 6 bases short, with 7 bases between. Here the CDR3 reads CASTYSNSPLHF. The CDR3 DNA follows: TGTGCCAGCACGTACAGTAATTCACCCCTCCACTTT. Supplemented by reference TRBV2 and TRBJ1-6, the full variable domain reads EPEVTQTPSHQVTQMGQEVILRCVPISNHLYFYWYRQILGQKVEFLVSFYNNEISEKSEIFDDQFSVERPDGSNFTLKIRSTKLEDSAMYFCASTYSNSPLHFGNGTRLTVT.

This clonotype appeared a few times. The genes are TRBV9 and TRBJ1-1; D unresolved. CDR3 length: 14 amino acids. CDR1 SGDLS and CDR2 YYNGEE come from the germline V gene. V gave up 7 bases and J gave up 0 bases, with 13 bases separating them. The CDR3 nucleotides read TGTGCCAGCGGGCGGGGTTTTATGAACACTGAAGCTTTCTTT. Translated, it gives CASGRGFMNTEAFF.

The chain's CDR3 is CASSSRDGTNEQFF. In nucleotides, the CDR3 is TGTGCCAGCAGCTCCCGGGACGGAACGAATGAGCAGTTCTTC. This chain joins TRBV21-1 and TRBJ2-1; TRBD1, the table's D call, was not compared with the DNA. TRBV21-1 is listed as a pseudogene. The CDR3 loop spans 14 amino acids.

This rearrangement joins TRBV9 to TRBJ2-2; D perhaps matches TRBD2 (6 bases). The CDR3 is 14 residues long. V was pared by 7 bases and J by 8 bases, with 18 bases between. Germline V CDR1 and CDR2: SGDLS, YYNGEE. The CDR3 coding sequence is TGTGCCAGCGGCCAGGGTCGAGGAGGGGGGGAGCTGTTTTTT. It is translated as CASGQGRGGGELFF.

The chain is built from TRBV7-9 and TRBJ2-5; 7 bases are a match to TRBD1. V gave up 2 bases and J gave up 1 base; unmatched junction bases: 10. The germline V gene has CDR1 SEHNR and CDR2 FQNEAQ (reference sequence). The CDR3 has 17 amino acids. For the CDR3, the DNA is TGTGCCAGCAGCTTAATCCGGGACAGCATCCGCCAAGAGACCCAGTACTTC. It specifies CASSLIRDSIRQETQYF.

The chain uses TRBV5-1 and TRBJ2-6, with D hard to call. V was clipped by 0 bases and J by 0 bases, with 10 bases between them. The CDR3 has 17 residues. Germline-derived CDR1 and CDR2 are SGHRS and YFSETQ. The CDR3 DNA is TGCGCCAGCAGCTTGGCCGGGTGGAACTCTGGGGCCAACGTCCTGACTTTC. This encodes CASSLAGWNSGANVLTF.

The genes are TRBV27 and TRBJ2-1; D unclear. The germline V gene encodes CDR1 MNHEY and CDR2 SMNVEV (reference sequence). With 0 bases removed from V and 4 bases from J, the gap between germline ends came to 7 bases. This CDR3 region has 14 residues. Here the CDR3 DNA reads TGTGCCAGCAGTTTATCCCCAGAATACAATGAGCAGTTCTTC. This codes for CASSLSPEYNEQFF.

This clonotype has a handful of counts. The DNA of the CDR3 is TGTGCCAGCGGTTTTGCCTGGAACACTGAAGCTTTCTTT. Translating gives CASGFAWNTEAFF. The rearrangement links TRBV2 to TRBJ1-1, with no clear D. Trimming left V 8 bases short and J 1 base short, with 11 bases between. Looked up from germline, CDR1 is SNHLY and CDR2 is FYNNEI. The CDR3 length is 13 residues.

This chain joins TRBV7-7 and TRBJ2-5; TRBD2 matches 12 bases. J gave up 3 bases and V 5 bases, and 7 bases lay outside the gene matches. This CDR3 is built from 16 residues. Germline V gene lookup returns CDR1 SSHAT and CDR2 FNYEAQ (reference sequence). For the CDR3, the DNA is TGTGCCAGCAGCCCCCCCGGACTAGCGGGAAAAGAGACCCAGTACTTC. It encodes CASSPPGLAGKETQYF. Supplemented by reference TRBV7-7 and TRBJ2-5, the full variable domain reads GAGVSQSPRYKVTKRGQDVTLRCDPISSHATLYWYQQALGQGPEFLTYFNYEAQPDKSGLPSDRFSAERPEGSISTLTIQRTEQRDSAMYRCASSPPGLAGKETQYFGPGTRLLVL.

The V and J genes are TRBV11-2 and TRBJ2-7; 11 bases are shared with TRBD2. The junction had 2 bases not matched to a gene; V was cut back by 4 bases and J by 0 bases. From germline, CDR1 is SGHAT and CDR2 FQNNGV. The CDR3 loop spans 15 amino acids. For the CDR3, the DNA is TGTGCCAGCAGCTGGACTAGCGGGTTCTCCTACGAGCAGTACTTC. Protein sequence: CASSWTSGFSYEQYF.